Following are 30 T cell receptor beta chains from one sample sequenced in a study of OX40 agonist ivuxolimab in advanced cancers. Receptor libraries were prepared by the immunoSEQ multiplex PCR assay. Imported from immuneACCESS, the table was reduced by TCRdb to in-frame sequences with V and J called. These copies leave out some clones; in studies compared against another copy, an unresolved V gene accounts for under half, and the cause of the remainder is not known. In all, the sample holds about 58,000 clones, and around four fifths of those were seen once. About 0.8% of the sample is held by the ten biggest clonotypes. This material consisted of CD4+ or CD8+ T cells sorted from blood, taken in a trial of the OX40 agonist ivuxolimab. The receptors were sampled from an adult with an advanced solid tumor such as melanoma, head and neck, liver or kidney cancer.

This clone was observed a single time. The chain links TRBV7-9 to TRBJ1-3, with 8 positions matching TRBD1. J gave up 8 bases and V 3 bases, and 6 bases lay outside the gene matches. CDR1 and CDR2 from the germline V gene are SEHNR and FQNEAQ (reference sequence). The CDR3 contains 14 residues. In DNA form, the CDR3 reads TGTGCCAGCAGCTTGGCAGGGGGCGTCGACACCATATATTTT. The encoded protein is CASSLAGGVDTIYF.

This chain connects TRBV21-1 to TRBJ1-2; the table gives TRBD1 as D, unverified against the DNA. TRBV21-1 is given as a pseudogene. The CDR3 has 16 amino acids. The CDR3 spells CASRDNIATKTYGYTF. The CDR3 region has the DNA TGTGCCAGCAGGGACAACATAGCTACAAAGACCTATGGCTACACCTTC.

The chain carries TRBV2 and TRBJ1-6; no firm D call. The CDR3 length is 15 residues. Germline CDR1 and CDR2: SNHLY and FYNNEI. Trimming cost V 2 bases and J 3 bases, with 8 bases left between them. The CDR3 spells CASSERAGYNSPLHF. The CDR3, as DNA: TGTGCCAGCAGTGAAAGGGCAGGCTATAATTCACCCCTCCACTTT.

This chain links TRBV5-5 with TRBJ1-6; the D is unclear. The length of the CDR3 is 20 residues. Germline V gene sequence: CDR1 SGHKS, CDR2 YYEKEE (reference sequence). V lost 3 bases to trimming and J lost 0 bases, with 22 bases between them. CDR3 region: CASSYRMEVWGSSYNSPLHF. The CDR3 region has the DNA TGTGCCAGCAGCTACCGAATGGAGGTTTGGGGAAGCTCCTATAATTCACCCCTCCACTTT.

Here the CDR3 reads CASSLEQGNYGYTF. CDR3 DNA sequence: TGTGCCAGCAGCTTGGAACAGGGTAACTATGGCTACACCTTC. V gene TRBV5-8 combines with J gene TRBJ1-2; weak D call: TRBD1 (6 bases). The V end lost 0 bases, the J end lost 1 base, and 7 bases lay between the germline ends. This CDR3 is 14 amino acids long. The germline V gene encodes CDR1 SGHTS and CDR2 YDEGEE.

This rearrangement joins TRBV2 to TRBJ1-4, with no clear D. Trimming took off 2 bases at V and 5 bases at J, with 12 bases between the two ends. Germline CDR1 reads SNHLY; CDR2 reads FYNNEI. The CDR3 has 15 amino acids. CDR3 protein: CASSESVGPNEKLFF. In nucleotides, the CDR3 is TGTGCCAGCAGTGAAAGTGTTGGGCCGAATGAAAAACTGTTTTTT. Full variable domain (rest looked up from reference TRBV2 and TRBJ1-4): EPEVTQTPSHQVTQMGQEVILRCVPISNHLYFYWYRQILGQKVEFLVSFYNNEISEKSEIFDDQFSVERPDGSNFTLKIRSTKLEDSAMYFCASSESVGPNEKLFFGSGTQLSVL.

As to this clone: Other DNA sequences from this sample encode an identical CDR3 as well. The rearrangement links TRBV6-4 to TRBJ2-1; 8 nucleotides agree with TRBD1. The CDR3 contains 15 residues. With V trimmed by 4 bases and J by 4 bases, 6 bases remained unmatched. CDR1 and CDR2 (germline): MRHNA, SNTAGT. The CDR3 DNA sequence: TGTGCCAGCAGTGCAGGACAGGGACAGTACAATGAGCAGTTCTTC. Protein: CASSAGQGQYNEQFF.

The rearrangement uses TRBV6-4 and TRBJ2-1, with 8 positions matching TRBD2. The germline V gene encodes CDR1 MRHNA and CDR2 SNTAGT. V was clipped by 3 bases and J by 7 bases; unmatched bases: 8. This CDR3 contains 15 residues. CDR3 protein: CASSEGGGRGNEQFF. In nucleotides, the CDR3 is TGTGCCAGCAGTGAAGGCGGGGGGAGGGGAAATGAGCAGTTCTTC.

This chain connects TRBV7-8 to TRBJ2-2, with 14 positions matching TRBD2. With 5 bases clipped from V and 8 bases from J, the junction kept 7 bases outside the gene matches. This CDR3 is 16 amino acids long. CDR1 SGHVS and CDR2 FQNEAQ come from the germline V gene. The CDR3 region has the DNA TGTGCCAGCAGCCTGACTAGCGGGGGGGCTACTGGGGAGCTGTTTTTT. Its protein is CASSLTSGGATGELFF.

This rearrangement joins TRBV15 to TRBJ2-1; no clear D. V lost 0 bases and J lost 6, with 3 bases in between. In germline, CDR1 is LNHNV, CDR2 YYDKDF (reference sequence). The CDR3 has 12 residues. In DNA, the CDR3 is TGTGCCACCAGCAGAGAGGGCAATGAGCAGTTCTTC. Amino acid sequence: CATSREGNEQFF.

This clone turned up a few times. The chain joins TRBV9 to TRBJ2-6, with 8 bases aligning to TRBD2. The CDR3 loop spans 18 amino acids. The trim removed 4 bases at V and 1 base at J, leaving 10 bases unmatched. Germline V CDR1 and CDR2: SGDLS, YYNGEE. CDR3 sequence: CASSPTGGAGSGANVLTF. CDR3 bases: TGTGCCAGCAGCCCCACGGGGGGGGCCGGGTCTGGGGCCAACGTCCTGACTTTC.

The V call is TRBV14, the J call TRBJ2-7; 9 positions agree with TRBD1. The junction had 8 bases not matched to a gene; V was cut back by 3 bases and J by 2 bases. The CDR3 sequence is 16 residues long. Germline-derived CDR1 and CDR2 are SGHDN and FVKESK. The CDR3 protein is CASSHTSGQGTYEQYF. CDR3 in DNA: TGTGCCAGCAGCCACACGTCGGGACAGGGAACCTACGAGCAGTACTTC.

The V and J genes are TRBV5-1 and TRBJ2-7; 11 bases are shared with TRBD2. The CDR3 runs to 16 residues. V gave up 4 bases and J gave up 2 bases; unmatched junction bases: 8. Germline V gene sequence: CDR1 SGHRS, CDR2 YFSETQ. In nucleotides, the CDR3 is TGCGCCAGCAGCACTTTAGCGGGGGGGGCTCCCTACGAGCAGTACTTC. This gives the protein CASSTLAGGAPYEQYF.

The rearrangement uses TRBV7-9 and TRBJ1-2, with TRBD1 matching 8 bases. The J segment lost 5 bases and the V segment lost 4 bases, leaving 12 bases of the junction unmatched. There are 16 residues in the CDR3. The germline V gene has CDR1 SEHNR and CDR2 FQNEAQ (reference sequence). The CDR3 coding sequence is TGTGCCAGCAGCTCCCGACAGGGGAGTATCGGGTATGGCTACACCTTC. It translates to CASSSRQGSIGYGYTF.

The rearrangement joins TRBV11-3 to TRBJ2-7, with 14 bases matching TRBD2. Germline V gene data show CDR1 as SGHNT and CDR2 as YENEEA. The CDR3 is made up of 18 amino acids. V was pared by 4 bases and J by 8 bases, with 16 bases of the junction left unmatched. For the CDR3, the DNA is TGTGCCAGCAGCTCGGGACTAGCGGGGGCCCTCCCGCTCTTACAGCAGTACTTC. It is translated as CASSSGLAGALPLLQQYF.

J is TRBJ1-1 and V is TRBV5-1, with D tentatively TRBD1 (6 bases). The CDR3 spans 14 residues. V lost 4 bases to trimming and J lost 1 base, with 11 bases between them. Germline CDR1 and CDR2: SGHRS and YFSETQ. The chain's CDR3 is CASSARGANTEAFF. The CDR3 nucleotides are TGCGCCAGCAGCGCCAGGGGTGCGAACACTGAAGCTTTCTTT.

The chain employs TRBV29-1 and TRBJ1-2, with 11 bases aligning to TRBD1. CDR3 length: 13 amino acids. The V gene's germline CDR1 is SQVTM and CDR2 ANQGSEA. V was pared by 5 bases and J by 6 bases, with 5 bases of the junction left unmatched. CDR3 loop: CSVQDRGRDGYTF. CDR3 in DNA: TGCAGCGTTCAGGACAGGGGGCGCGATGGCTACACCTTC.

This chain joins TRBV18 and TRBJ2-3; 10 nucleotides line up with TRBD1. The CDR3 totals 16 residues. J gave up 4 bases and V 0 bases, and 4 bases lay outside the gene matches. The germline gives CDR1 KGHSH, CDR2 LQKENI. The DNA for the CDR3 is TGTGCCAGCTCACCACCTCAGGGACAGGGGCCAGATACGCAGTATTTT. This gives the protein CASSPPQGQGPDTQYF.

The chain couples TRBV18 to TRBJ1-1; D might be TRBD1 (5 bases). Deletions cut 2 bases from V and 6 bases from J, with 10 bases between. Germline loops: CDR1 KGHSH, CDR2 LQKENI. CDR3 length: 13 amino acids. This CDR3 reads CASSPSQGAEAFF. As DNA, the CDR3 is TGTGCCAGCTCACCATCGCAAGGGGCTGAAGCTTTCTTT. Full variable domain (missing parts from reference TRBV18 and TRBJ1-1): NAGVMQNPRHLVRRRGQEARLRCSPMKGHSHVYWYRQLPEEGLKFMVYLQKENIIDESGMPKERFSAEFPKEGPSILRIQQVVRGDSAAYFCASSPSQGAEAFFGQGTRLTVV.

CDR3 DNA: TGTGCCAGTAGTATAGGGGGGCCAAGGGACACTGAAGCTTTCTTT. Protein product: CASSIGGPRDTEAFF. The rearrangement links TRBV19 to TRBJ1-1; a weak D match, TRBD1 (6 bases). Germline assignment: CDR1 LNHDA and CDR2 SQIVND (reference sequence). V lost 1 base and J 3 bases, leaving 12 bases between the germline ends. CDR3 length: 15 amino acids.

The chain uses TRBV7-2 and TRBJ2-7; 8 bases match TRBD1. V dropped 5 bases and J dropped 5; count of bases not matched to a gene: 8. The germline V gene encodes CDR1 SGHTA and CDR2 FQGNSA. The CDR3 is made up of 14 amino acids. CDR3 coding DNA: TGTGCCAGCAGCCGAGACAGGGGCGGGGACGAGCAGTACTTC. Its translation is CASSRDRGGDEQYF.

The chain links TRBV6-1 to TRBJ1-3, with D possibly being TRBD1 (6 bases). Germline lookup yields CDR1 MNHNS and CDR2 SASEGT. With 0 bases removed from V and 11 bases from J, the gap between germline ends came to 20 bases. The CDR3 contains 16 residues. The CDR3 coding sequence is TGTGCCAGCAGTGAAGCGTACAGGGTTAACGACCCCGCCATATATTTT. This translates into CASSEAYRVNDPAIYF.

This chain connects TRBV7-2 to TRBJ1-3; a possible D gene is TRBD1 (6 bases). Germline V lookup: CDR1 SGHTA, CDR2 FQGNSA. Trimming removed 3 bases from V and 4 bases from J, with 16 bases in between. This CDR3 is built from 16 residues. CDR3 DNA: TGTGCCAGCAGCTTTAGAGGGGGGGCGCAAGGAAACACCATATATTTT. It codes for CASSFRGGAQGNTIYF.

The table lists this clone with a few counts. The chain couples TRBV28 to TRBJ1-4, with TRBD1 as a possible D gene (6 bases). The germline CDR1 and CDR2 sequences are MDHEN and SYDVKM. Trimming shortened V by 10 bases and J by 2 bases, and 11 bases separated the two germline ends. The CDR3 loop spans 13 amino acids. The CDR3: CATQGSTNEKLFF. DNA of the CDR3: TGTGCCACACAGGGCTCCACTAATGAAAAACTGTTTTTT.

The chain combines TRBV28 with TRBJ2-7; 7 bases are shared with TRBD2. V dropped 7 bases and J dropped 2; count of bases not matched to a gene: 5. The CDR3 is 13 residues long. CDR1 and CDR2 (germline): MDHEN, SYDVKM. Here the CDR3 DNA reads TGTGCCAGCAAAGCGGGACCGACCTACGAGCAGTACTTC. Protein: CASKAGPTYEQYF.

The chain carries TRBV19 and TRBJ2-5, with a tentative D call TRBD2 (5 bases). Per germline, CDR1 LNHDA and CDR2 SQIVND (reference sequence). CDR3 size: 15 residues. V lost 4 bases, J lost 0 bases, and 12 bases lay in between. CDR3 sequence reads: CASSSGPGYQETQYF. The CDR3 DNA reads TGTGCCAGTAGTAGTGGGCCGGGGTACCAAGAGACCCAGTACTTC. Full variable domain (outside the CDR3, taken from reference TRBV19 and TRBJ2-5): DGGITQSPKYLFRKEGQNVTLSCEQNLNHDAMYWYRQDPGQGLRLIYYSQIVNDFQKGDIAEGYSVSREKKESFPLTVTSAQKNPTAFYLCASSSGPGYQETQYFGPGTRLLVL.

This clone was found a few times. The chain is built from TRBV12-5 and TRBJ1-3; D might be TRBD1 (6 bases). V lost 6 bases and J 0 bases, leaving 15 bases between the germline ends. The CDR3 runs to 16 residues. Germline V gives CDR1 LGHNT, CDR2 FRNRAP. CDR3 nucleotides: TGTGCTAGTGGCCCTAACAGGGCCTTCTCTGGAAACACCATATATTTT. This gives the protein CASGPNRAFSGNTIYF.

V gene TRBV27 combines with J gene TRBJ1-2; D gene ambiguous. The CDR3 totals 13 residues. From germline, CDR1 is MNHEY and CDR2 SMNVEV (reference sequence). The germline V and J ends were trimmed by 5 bases and 6 bases, with 13 bases remaining between them. CDR3 amino acids: CASSHGPLDGYTF. The CDR3 region has the DNA TGTGCCAGCAGTCACGGACCTCTCGATGGCTACACCTTC.

The chain employs TRBV25-1 and TRBJ1-5; D might be TRBD1 (5 bases). V lost 4 bases, J lost 3 bases, and 10 bases lay in between. The CDR3 is made up of 14 amino acids. Germline CDR1 reads MGHDK; CDR2 reads SYGVNS. The DNA of the CDR3 is TGTGCCAGCAGTGCCTCGACAGTCAATCAGCCCCAGCATTTT. Translating gives CASSASTVNQPQHF.

V usage is TRBV11-3 and J usage is TRBJ2-3; a possible D gene is TRBD2 (5 bases). This CDR3 comprises 17 residues. The germline gives CDR1 SGHNT, CDR2 YENEEA. V lost 5 bases and J lost 0, with 18 bases in between. CDR3 region: CASSLGRGLASTDTQYF. Here the CDR3 DNA reads TGTGCCAGCAGCCTAGGCCGAGGGCTAGCTAGCACAGATACGCAGTATTTT.